This T cell receptor beta chain was sequenced for a study of T cell responses to AZD1222 COVID-19 vaccine. Generated by immunoSEQ multiplex PCR, the TCRdb table keeps only in-frame clones and is missing some. This sample has some 130,000 clones; 80% to 90% occur once, and the top ten carry under 9.5%. Comments on this clone: No antigen is known for it.

Study-level points and caveats: White British people made up most donors, females outnumbered males, and clonal diversity was possibly underestimated. Unmutated variant regions are reportedly targeted by nearly half of spike-specific TCRs.

The material was peripheral blood, obtained on day 0 of AZD1222 vaccination. The clonotype originates from an adult in good health.

The CDR3 sequence is CASSFRGVTEAFF. The DNA of the CDR3 is TGTGCCAGCAGTTTTCGGGGAGTCACTGAAGCTTTCTTT. This chain joins TRBV28 and TRBJ1-1; no definite D call. Germline loops: CDR1 MDHEN, CDR2 SYDVKM. The ends were cut back, 3 bases at V and 4 bases at J, with 9 bases in the middle. The CDR3 has 13 residues.